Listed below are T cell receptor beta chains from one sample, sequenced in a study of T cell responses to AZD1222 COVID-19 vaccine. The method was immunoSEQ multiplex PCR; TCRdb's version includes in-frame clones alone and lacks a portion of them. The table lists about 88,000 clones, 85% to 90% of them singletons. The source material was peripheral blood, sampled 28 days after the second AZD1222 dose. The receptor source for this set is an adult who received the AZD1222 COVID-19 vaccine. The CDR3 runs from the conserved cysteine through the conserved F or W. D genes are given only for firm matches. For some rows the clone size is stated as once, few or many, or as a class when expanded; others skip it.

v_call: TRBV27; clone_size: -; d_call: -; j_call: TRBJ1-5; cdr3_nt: TGTGCCAGCAGTGACCAGGGGAATCCGCCCCAGCATTTT; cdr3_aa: CASSDQGNPPQHF
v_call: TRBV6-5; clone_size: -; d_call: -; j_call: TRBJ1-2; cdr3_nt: TGTGCCAGCAGTTACGCGGACAGATCTGGCTACACCTTC; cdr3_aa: CASSYADRSGYTF
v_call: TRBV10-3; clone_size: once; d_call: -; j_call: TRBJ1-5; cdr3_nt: TGTGCCATCAGGGACAGCAATCAGCCCCAGCATTTT; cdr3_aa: CAIRDSNQPQHF
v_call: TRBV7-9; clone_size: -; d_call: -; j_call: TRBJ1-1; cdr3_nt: TGTGCCAGCAGCGCCTGGATGAACACTGAAGCTTTCTTT; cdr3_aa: CASSAWMNTEAFF
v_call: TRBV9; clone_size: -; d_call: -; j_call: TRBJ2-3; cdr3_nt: TGTGCCAGCAGCGTAATTAGCGGTCTGGGCACAGATACGCAGTATTTT; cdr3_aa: CASSVISGLGTDTQYF
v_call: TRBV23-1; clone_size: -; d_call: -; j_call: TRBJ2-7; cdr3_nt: TGCGCCAGCAGTCAATCAGCCCCACGATCCGACAGGGGCGGGGGCTACGAGCAGTACTTC; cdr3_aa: CASSQSAPRSDRGGGYEQYF
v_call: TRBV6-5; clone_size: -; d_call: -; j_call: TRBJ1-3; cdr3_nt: TGTGCCAGCAGAAAATTGAGAGGAAACACCATATATTTT; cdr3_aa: CASRKLRGNTIYF
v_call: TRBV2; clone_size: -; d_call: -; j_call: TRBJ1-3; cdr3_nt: TGTGCAACCACGGGGGGGATTGGTGTCTCTGGAAACACCATATATTTT; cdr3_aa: CATTGGIGVSGNTIYF
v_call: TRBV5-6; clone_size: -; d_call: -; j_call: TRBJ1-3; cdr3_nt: TGTGCCAGCAGCTGGGGCGGCATCTTCTCTGGAAACACCATATATTTT; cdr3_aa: CASSWGGIFSGNTIYF
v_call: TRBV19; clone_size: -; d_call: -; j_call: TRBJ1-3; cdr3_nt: TGTGCCAGTAGTCGAAGAGTAGTTTCCTCTGGAAACACCATATATTTT; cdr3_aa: CASSRRVVSSGNTIYF
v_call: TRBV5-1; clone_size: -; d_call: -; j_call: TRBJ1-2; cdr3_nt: TGCGCCAGCAGCTCAACTGACACAGCCCACTATGGCTACACCTTC; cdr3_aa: CASSSTDTAHYGYTF
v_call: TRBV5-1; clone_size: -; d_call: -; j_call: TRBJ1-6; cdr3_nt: TGCGCCAGCAGACCTTCTTGGCCCCAGGGGAATTCACCCCTCCACTTT; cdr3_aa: CASRPSWPQGNSPLHF
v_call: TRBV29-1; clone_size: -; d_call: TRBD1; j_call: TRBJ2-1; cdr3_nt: TGCAGCGTCGACAGGGAGATGGACTACAATGAGCAGTTCTTC; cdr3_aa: CSVDREMDYNEQFF
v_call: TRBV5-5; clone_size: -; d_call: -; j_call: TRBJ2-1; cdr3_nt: TGTGCCAGCAGCAAGGAGAGACGCAATGAGCAGTTCTTC; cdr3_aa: CASSKERRNEQFF
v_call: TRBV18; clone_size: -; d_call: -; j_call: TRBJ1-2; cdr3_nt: TGTGCCAGCTCATCCGGTAAAGGGTTTTCGGGCTACACCTTC; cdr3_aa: CASSSGKGFSGYTF
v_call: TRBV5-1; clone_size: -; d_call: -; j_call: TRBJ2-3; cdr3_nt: TGCGCCAGCAGCTTGGATCCCTTGCGACAGACAAGCACAGATACGCAGTATTTT; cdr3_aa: CASSLDPLRQTSTDTQYF
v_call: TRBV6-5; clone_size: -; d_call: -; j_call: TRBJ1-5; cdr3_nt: TGTGCCAGCAGTCACAGGGAGAATCAGCCCCAGCATTTT; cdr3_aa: CASSHRENQPQHF
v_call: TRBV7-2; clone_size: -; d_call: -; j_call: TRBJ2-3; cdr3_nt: TGTGCCAGCAGCTTAACAGATACGCAGTATTTT; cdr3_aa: CASSLTDTQYF
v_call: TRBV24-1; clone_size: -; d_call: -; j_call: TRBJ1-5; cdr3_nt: TGTGCCACCTCGGGGGGGGGTAGCAATCAGCCCCAGCATTTT; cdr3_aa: CATSGGGSNQPQHF
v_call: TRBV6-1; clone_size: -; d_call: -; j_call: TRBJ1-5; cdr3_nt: TGTGCCAGCAGTGAAATCCAGCCCCAGCATTTT; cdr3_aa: CASSEIQPQHF
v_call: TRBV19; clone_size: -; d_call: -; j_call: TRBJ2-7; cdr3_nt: TGTGCCAGTAGTCCCCGTGGAGGGGCCTACGAGCAGTACTTC; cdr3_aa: CASSPRGGAYEQYF
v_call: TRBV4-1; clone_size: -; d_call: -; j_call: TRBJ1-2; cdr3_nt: TGCGCCAGCAGCCCTCAGGGAGAAGCTAACTATGGCTACACCTTC; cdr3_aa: CASSPQGEANYGYTF
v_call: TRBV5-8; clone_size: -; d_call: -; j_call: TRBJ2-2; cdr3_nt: TGTGCCAGCAGCTTGCCGCACAGGCGTCGGGACACCGGGGAGCTGTTTTTT; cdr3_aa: CASSLPHRRRDTGELFF
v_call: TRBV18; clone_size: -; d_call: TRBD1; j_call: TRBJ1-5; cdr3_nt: TGTGCCAGCTCACCGGGGGGACAGCAGCCCCAGCATTTT; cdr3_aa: CASSPGGQQPQHF
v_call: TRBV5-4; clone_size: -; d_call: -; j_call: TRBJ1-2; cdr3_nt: TGTGCCAGCAGCGCCATGGGGCGGGAGGCCTTC; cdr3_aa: CASSAMGREAF
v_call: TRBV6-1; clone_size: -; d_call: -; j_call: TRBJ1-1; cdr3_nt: TGTGCCAGCAGTGAGTCGTCAGGGCACTTGAACACTGAAGCTTTCTTT; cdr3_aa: CASSESSGHLNTEAFF
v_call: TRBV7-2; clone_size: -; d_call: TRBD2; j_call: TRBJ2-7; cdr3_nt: TGTGCCAGCAGCGTGGGGGGGTACTACGAGCAGTACTTC; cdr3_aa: CASSVGGYYEQYF
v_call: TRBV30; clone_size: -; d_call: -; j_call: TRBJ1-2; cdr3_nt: TGTGCCTGGAGTGATGGCAGCCCCCTGCACACCTTC; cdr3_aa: CAWSDGSPLHTF
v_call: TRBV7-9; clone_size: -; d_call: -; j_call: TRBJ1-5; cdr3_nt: TGTGCCAGCAGCTTAGGGGGGGGAGGTCAGCCCCAGCATTTT; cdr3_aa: CASSLGGGGQPQHF
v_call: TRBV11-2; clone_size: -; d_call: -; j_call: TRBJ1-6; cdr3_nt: TGTGCCAGCAGCTTAGTAATAGGGAAGGGGTCACCCCTCCACTTT; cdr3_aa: CASSLVIGKGSPLHF
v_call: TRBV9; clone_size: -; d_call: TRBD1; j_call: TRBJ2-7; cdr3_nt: TGTGCCAGCAGCGTACAAGGGACAGGGGGCTACGAGCAGTACTTC; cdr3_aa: CASSVQGTGGYEQYF
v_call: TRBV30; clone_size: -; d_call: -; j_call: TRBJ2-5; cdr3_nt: TGTGCCTGGAGTCGGACAGCGGTTTTAGGAGAGACCCAGTACTTC; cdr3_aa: CAWSRTAVLGETQYF
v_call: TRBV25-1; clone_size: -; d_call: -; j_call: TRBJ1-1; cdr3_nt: TGTGCCAGCAGTGAATCTAGCCCCTGGGGCCTTTCAACGGCTGAAGCTTTCTTT; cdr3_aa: CASSESSPWGLSTAEAFF
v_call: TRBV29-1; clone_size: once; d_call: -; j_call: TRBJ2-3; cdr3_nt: TGCAGCGTTGTGGTTAGCACAGATACGCAGTATTTT; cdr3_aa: CSVVVSTDTQYF
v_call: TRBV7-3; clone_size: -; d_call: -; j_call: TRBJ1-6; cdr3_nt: TGTGCCAGCAGCTTAGGTGGGAGTAATTCACCCCTCCACTTT; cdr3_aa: CASSLGGSNSPLHF
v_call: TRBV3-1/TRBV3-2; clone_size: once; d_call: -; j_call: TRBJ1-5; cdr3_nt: TGTGCCAGCAGCCAGAGAACCGGTAATCAGCCCCAGCATTTT; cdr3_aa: CASSQRTGNQPQHF
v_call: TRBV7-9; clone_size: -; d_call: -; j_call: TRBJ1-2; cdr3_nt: TGTGCCAGCAGCCCTCAGACAGGTCGTGATGGCTACACCTTC; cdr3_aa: CASSPQTGRDGYTF
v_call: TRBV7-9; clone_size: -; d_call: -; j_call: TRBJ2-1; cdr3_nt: TGTGCCAGCAGTTCCGGATTGTACAATGAGCAGTTCTTC; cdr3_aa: CASSSGLYNEQFF
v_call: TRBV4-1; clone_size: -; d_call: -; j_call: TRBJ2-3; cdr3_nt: TGCGCCAGCAGCCAAGGCGGGGTCCGCACAGATACGCAGTATTTT; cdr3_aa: CASSQGGVRTDTQYF
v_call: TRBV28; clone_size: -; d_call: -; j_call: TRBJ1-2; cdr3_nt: TGTGCCAGCAGTTTACCCGGGTCGCGGGGCTACACCTTC; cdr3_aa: CASSLPGSRGYTF
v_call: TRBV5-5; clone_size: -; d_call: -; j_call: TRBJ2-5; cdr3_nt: TGTGCCAGCAGCTCCAGGGACCTTTGGGAGACCCAGTACTTC; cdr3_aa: CASSSRDLWETQYF
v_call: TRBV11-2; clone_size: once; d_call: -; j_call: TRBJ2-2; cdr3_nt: TGTGCCAGCAGCCGGTACACCGGGGAGCTGTTTTTT; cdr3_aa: CASSRYTGELFF
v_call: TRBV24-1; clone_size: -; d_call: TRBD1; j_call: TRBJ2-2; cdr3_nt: TGTGCCGCAGGCTCCGGGACAGCGAACACCGGGGAGCTGTTTTTT; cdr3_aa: CAAGSGTANTGELFF
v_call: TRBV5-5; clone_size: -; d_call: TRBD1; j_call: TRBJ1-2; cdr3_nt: TGTGCCAGCGGCGGGACAGGGGTCTATGGCTACACCTTC; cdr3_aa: CASGGTGVYGYTF
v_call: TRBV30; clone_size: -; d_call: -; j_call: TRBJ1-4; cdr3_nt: TGTGCCTGGAGTGTAGACTTTGCAAAACTGTTTTTT; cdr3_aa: CAWSVDFAKLFF
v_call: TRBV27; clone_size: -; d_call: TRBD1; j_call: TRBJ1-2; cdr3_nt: TGTGCCAGCAGGCCCAGGACAGGGGTTTCTAACTATGGCTACACCTTC; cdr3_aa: CASRPRTGVSNYGYTF